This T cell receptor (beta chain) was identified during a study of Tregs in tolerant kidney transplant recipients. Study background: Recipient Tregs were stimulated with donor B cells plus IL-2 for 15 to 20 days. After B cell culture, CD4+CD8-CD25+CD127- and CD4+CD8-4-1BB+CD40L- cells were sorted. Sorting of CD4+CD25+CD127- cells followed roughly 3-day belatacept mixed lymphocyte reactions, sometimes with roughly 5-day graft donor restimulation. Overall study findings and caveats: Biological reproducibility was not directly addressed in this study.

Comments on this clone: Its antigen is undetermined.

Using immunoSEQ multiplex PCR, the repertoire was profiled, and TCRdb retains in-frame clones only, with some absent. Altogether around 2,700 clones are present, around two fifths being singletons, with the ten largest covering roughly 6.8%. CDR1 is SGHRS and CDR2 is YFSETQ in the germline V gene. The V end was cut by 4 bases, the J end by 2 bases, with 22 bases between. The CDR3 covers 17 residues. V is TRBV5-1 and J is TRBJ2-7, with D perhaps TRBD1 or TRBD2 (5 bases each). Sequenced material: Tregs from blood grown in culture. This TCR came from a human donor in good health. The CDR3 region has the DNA TGCGCCAGCAGCGTTGCGCCACGCTCGAGGGGAGCCTACGAGCAGTACTTC. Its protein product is CASSVAPRSRGAYEQYF.